The clone carrying this T cell receptor beta chain has a handful of counts. What it recognizes is unknown. This entry belongs to a study of vaccination and CD4 T cells after COVID-19. Treatment specified: approximately nine-day PBMC culture with coronavirus spike peptide pools or control peptides (ViraFEST assay). The collection of CD4+ T cells from the unexposed donor took place before the COVID-19 pandemic (2011-2018). Germline-derived CDR1 and CDR2 are KGHSH and LQKENI. The ends were cut back, 5 bases at V and 1 base at J, with 8 bases in the middle. The CDR3 length is 13 residues. Cultured CD4+ T cell DNA was sequenced using the Oncomine TCR Beta short-read assay. TCRdb itself ran the PCR reads through MiXCR, one entry per CDR3 protein. The table shows fewer than 8,000 distinct CDR3 sequences, with approximately 60% occurring only once.

This clonotype was obtained from a human donor in good health. This chain uses TRBV18 with TRBJ1-1, with unresolved D. The sequencing input was CD4+ T cells from blood, cultured in vitro. CDR3 amino acids: CASSKPSNTEAFF. Here the CDR3 DNA reads TGTGCCAGCTCAAAGCCCTCGAACACTGAAGCTTTCTTT.